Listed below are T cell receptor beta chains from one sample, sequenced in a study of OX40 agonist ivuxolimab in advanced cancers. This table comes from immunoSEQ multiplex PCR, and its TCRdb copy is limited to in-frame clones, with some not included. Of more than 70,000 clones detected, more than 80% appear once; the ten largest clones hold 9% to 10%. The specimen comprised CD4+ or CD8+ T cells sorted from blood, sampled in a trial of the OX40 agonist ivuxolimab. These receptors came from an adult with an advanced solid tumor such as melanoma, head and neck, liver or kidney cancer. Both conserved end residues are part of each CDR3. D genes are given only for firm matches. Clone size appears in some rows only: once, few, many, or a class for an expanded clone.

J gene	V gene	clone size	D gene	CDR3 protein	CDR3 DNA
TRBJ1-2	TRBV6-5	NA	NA	CASRMWESYGYTF	TGTGCCAGCAGGATGTGGGAATCCTATGGCTACACCTTC
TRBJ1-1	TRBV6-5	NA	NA	CASSSGYTEAFF	TGTGCCAGCAGTTCAGGGTACACTGAAGCTTTCTTT
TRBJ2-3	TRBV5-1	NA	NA	CASSLAWGTDTQYF	TGCGCCAGCAGCTTGGCCTGGGGGACAGATACGCAGTATTTT
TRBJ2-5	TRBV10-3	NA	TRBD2	CAISESQAGGRLETQYF	TGTGCCATCAGTGAGTCGCAAGCGGGGGGGCGGCTAGAGACCCAGTACTTC
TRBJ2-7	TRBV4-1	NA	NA	CASSHPGGTYLYEQYF	TGCGCCAGCAGCCACCCTGGCGGGACATATCTTTACGAGCAGTACTTC
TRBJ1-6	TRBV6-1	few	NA	CASSEVSNSPLHF	TGTGCCAGCAGTGAAGTTTCTAATTCACCCCTCCACTTT
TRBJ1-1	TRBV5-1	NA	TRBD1	CASTFGRRGLSTEAFF	TGCGCCAGCACCTTTGGCCGGAGGGGGCTCAGCACTGAAGCTTTCTTT
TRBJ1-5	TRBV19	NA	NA	CASSNGGNSNQPQHF	TGTGCCAGTAGTAATGGGGGGAATAGCAATCAGCCCCAGCATTTT
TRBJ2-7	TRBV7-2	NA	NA	CASSFASSEGEQYF	TGTGCCAGCAGCTTCGCGTCCTCGGAGGGGGAGCAGTACTTC
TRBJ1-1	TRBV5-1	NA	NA	CASSFLNTNTEAFF	TGCGCCAGCAGCTTTCTGAATACGAACACTGAAGCTTTCTTT
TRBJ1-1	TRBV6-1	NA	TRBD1	CASRTGSGTEAFF	TGTGCCAGCAGGACAGGGTCTGGAACTGAAGCTTTCTTT
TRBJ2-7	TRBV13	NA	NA	CASSLGLAAYEQYF	TGTGCCAGCAGCCTGGGACTGGCTGCCTACGAGCAGTACTTC
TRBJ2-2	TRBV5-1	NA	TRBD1	CASSLGQGAGDTGELFF	TGCGCCAGCAGCCTGGGACAGGGGGCAGGAGACACCGGGGAGCTGTTTTTT
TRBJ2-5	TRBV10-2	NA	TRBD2	CASSERVGGPRETQYF	TGCGCCAGCAGTGAGCGCGTGGGAGGGCCTAGGGAGACCCAGTACTTC
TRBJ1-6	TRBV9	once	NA	CASSVEGLGDTPLHF	TGTGCCAGCAGCGTAGAGGGATTAGGGGATACACCCCTCCACTTT
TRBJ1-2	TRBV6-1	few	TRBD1	CASSYRGLGYGYTF	TGTGCCAGCAGCTACAGGGGGCTTGGCTATGGCTACACCTTC
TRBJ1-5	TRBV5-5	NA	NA	CASSLGLQGVQPQHF	TGTGCCAGCAGCTTAGGTTTGCAGGGCGTCCAGCCCCAGCATTTT
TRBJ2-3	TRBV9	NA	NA	CASSVEGWSTDTQYF	TGTGCCAGCAGCGTAGAGGGCTGGAGCACAGATACGCAGTATTTT
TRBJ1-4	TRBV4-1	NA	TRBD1	CASSQSTGWREKLFF	TGCGCCAGCAGCCAATCGACAGGGTGGCGGGAAAAACTGTTTTTT
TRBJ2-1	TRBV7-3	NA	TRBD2	CASSPREGEQFF	TGTGCCAGCAGCCCCCGGGAGGGTGAGCAGTTCTTC
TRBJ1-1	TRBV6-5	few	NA	CASSYLGQEAFF	TGTGCCAGCAGTTACTTAGGACAGGAAGCTTTCTTT
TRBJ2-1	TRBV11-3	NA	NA	CASSLSPGYNEQFF	TGTGCCAGCAGCTTAAGTCCAGGCTACAATGAGCAGTTCTTC
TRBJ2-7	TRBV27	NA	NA	CASRPSPGVRGYYEQYF	TGTGCCAGCAGGCCTTCGCCAGGGGTTAGGGGGTACTACGAGCAGTACTTC
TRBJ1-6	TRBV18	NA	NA	CASSPGPGGWNSPLHF	TGTGCCAGCTCACCAGGTCCGGGGGGCTGGAATTCACCCCTCCACTTT
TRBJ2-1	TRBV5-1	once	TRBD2	CASSLIGRNEQFF	TGCGCCAGCAGCTTGATCGGGAGGAATGAGCAGTTCTTC
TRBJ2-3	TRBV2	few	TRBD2	CASSSPGLAVDTQYF	TGTGCCAGCAGTTCGCCGGGACTAGCGGTAGATACGCAGTATTTT
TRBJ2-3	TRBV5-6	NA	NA	CASSLGGGAADTQYF	TGTGCCAGCAGCTTGGGTGGTGGGGCGGCAGATACGCAGTATTTT
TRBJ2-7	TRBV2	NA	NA	CASRVAETYEQYF	TGTGCCAGCAGGGTAGCGGAGACTTACGAGCAGTACTTC
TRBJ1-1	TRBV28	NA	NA	CASSLGGDTEAFF	TGTGCCAGCAGTTTAGGGGGGGACACTGAAGCTTTCTTT
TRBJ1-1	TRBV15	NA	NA	CATSRVRGETEAFF	TGTGCCACCAGCAGAGTAAGGGGGGAAACTGAAGCTTTCTTT
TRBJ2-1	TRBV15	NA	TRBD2	CATSRIAGVRNEQFF	TGTGCCACCAGCAGGATAGCGGGAGTTCGGAATGAGCAGTTCTTC
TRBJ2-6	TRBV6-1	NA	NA	CASRGILGANVLTF	TGTGCCAGCAGAGGGATCCTTGGGGCCAACGTCCTGACTTTC
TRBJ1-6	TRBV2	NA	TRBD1	CASRTGMVSPLHF	TGTGCCAGCAGGACAGGGATGGTTTCACCCCTCCACTTT
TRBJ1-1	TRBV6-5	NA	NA	CASTKRGQTEAFF	TGTGCCAGCACCAAAAGGGGTCAGACTGAAGCTTTCTTT
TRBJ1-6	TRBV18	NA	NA	CASSEVDGSPLHF	TGTGCCAGCTCGGAGGTAGATGGTTCACCCCTCCACTTT
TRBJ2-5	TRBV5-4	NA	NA	CASSLVAAKETQYF	TGTGCCAGCAGCTTGGTAGCAGCTAAAGAGACCCAGTACTTC
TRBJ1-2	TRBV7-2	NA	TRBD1	CASSLGGAGGADGYTF	TGTGCCAGCAGCTTAGGAGGGGCAGGGGGCGCGGATGGCTACACCTTC
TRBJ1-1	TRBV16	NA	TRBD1	CASSQSIGTGRTEAFF	TGTGCCAGCAGCCAATCGATTGGGACAGGGAGGACTGAAGCTTTCTTT
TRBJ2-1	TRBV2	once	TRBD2	CASSGPGTSGRNEQFF	TGTGCCAGCAGCGGACCCGGGACTAGCGGGAGAAATGAGCAGTTCTTC
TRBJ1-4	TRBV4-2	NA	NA	CASSSGTVEKLFF	TGTGCCAGCAGCTCCGGGACGGTTGAAAAACTGTTTTTT
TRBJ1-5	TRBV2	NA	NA	CASTESWGFDQPQHF	TGTGCCAGCACCGAATCTTGGGGGTTCGATCAGCCCCAGCATTTT
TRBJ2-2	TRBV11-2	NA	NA	CASSLRQFTGELFF	TGTGCCAGCAGCTTAAGACAGTTCACCGGGGAGCTGTTTTTT
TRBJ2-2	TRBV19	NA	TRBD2	CASSPRTSDNTGELFF	TGTGCCAGTAGTCCCCGGACTAGCGATAACACCGGGGAGCTGTTTTTT
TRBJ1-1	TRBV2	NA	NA	CASSVIQGLDTEAFF	TGTGCCAGCAGCGTAATCCAGGGATTGGACACTGAAGCTTTCTTT
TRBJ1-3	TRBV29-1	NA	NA	CSAAVFSGNTIYF	TGCAGCGCGGCGGTCTTCTCTGGAAACACCATATATTTT
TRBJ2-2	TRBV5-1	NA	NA	CASSGTTNTGELFF	TGCGCCAGCTCCGGGACAACGAACACCGGGGAGCTGTTTTTT
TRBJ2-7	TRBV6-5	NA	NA	CASRKGILNEQYF	TGTGCCAGCAGGAAAGGGATTCTAAACGAGCAGTACTTC
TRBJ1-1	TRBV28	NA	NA	CASSFRPGRLWRAEAFF	TGTGCCAGCAGTTTTAGGCCGGGCCGACTATGGAGGGCTGAAGCTTTCTTT
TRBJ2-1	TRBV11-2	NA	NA	CASSLDFRSGDEQFF	TGTGCCAGCAGCTTAGATTTCAGAAGCGGTGATGAGCAGTTCTTC
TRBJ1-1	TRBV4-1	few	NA	CASSQGTGTEAFF	TGCGCCAGCAGCCAAGGAACGGGAACTGAAGCTTTCTTT
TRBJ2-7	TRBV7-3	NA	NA	CASAGYEQYF	TGTGCCAGCGCAGGTTACGAGCAGTACTTC
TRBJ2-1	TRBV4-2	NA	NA	CASSQDPGVNNEQFF	TGTGCCAGCAGCCAAGATCCGGGGGTCAACAATGAGCAGTTCTTC
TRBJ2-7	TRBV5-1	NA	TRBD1	CASSLGGTGSYEQYF	TGCGCCAGCAGCTTGGGCGGGACAGGGTCCTACGAGCAGTACTTC
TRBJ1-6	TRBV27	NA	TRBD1	CASSFRGPNSPLHF	TGTGCCAGCAGTTTTAGGGGGCCAAATTCACCCCTCCACTTT
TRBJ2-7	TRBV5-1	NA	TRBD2	CASSLEASGSREQYF	TGCGCCAGCAGCTTGGAGGCTAGCGGGAGCCGCGAGCAGTACTTC